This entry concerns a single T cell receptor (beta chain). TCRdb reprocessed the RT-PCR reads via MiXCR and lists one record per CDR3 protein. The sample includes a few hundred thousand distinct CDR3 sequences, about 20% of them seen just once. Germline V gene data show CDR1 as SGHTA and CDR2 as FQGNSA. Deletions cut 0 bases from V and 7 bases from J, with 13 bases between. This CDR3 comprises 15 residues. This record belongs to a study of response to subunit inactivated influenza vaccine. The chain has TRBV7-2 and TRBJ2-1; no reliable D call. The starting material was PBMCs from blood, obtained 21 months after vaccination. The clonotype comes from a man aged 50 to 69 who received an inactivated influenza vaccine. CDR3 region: CASSLARVGQNEQFF. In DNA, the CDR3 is TGTGCCAGCAGCTTAGCCCGCGTGGGTCAGAATGAGCAGTTCTTC.